This T cell receptor beta chain was identified in a study of blood T cell repertoires in COVID-19. Libraries were prepared by immunoSEQ multiplex PCR; TCRdb keeps only in-frame clonotypes and omits some of them. The sample holds about 140,000 clones, about 87% seen once. Trimming pared 5 bases from V and 4 bases from J, leaving 3 bases between. CDR3 length: 10 amino acids. Germline CDR1 WNHNN, CDR2 SYGVQD (reference sequence). The clonotype comes from a man aged 50 to 60 with active COVID-19. The sample was peripheral blood. This chain joins TRBV10-1 and TRBJ2-7; no clear D. The CDR3 DNA is TGCGCCAGCAGTCGTTACGAGCAGTACTTC. Translation gives CASSRYEQYF.